This is a list of T cell receptor beta chains from one sample in a study of human T cells and chemical hapten exposure. One entry per CDR3 protein results from TCRdb running MiXCR on the RACE reads. There are 350,000 to 450,000 distinct CDR3 sequences in the sample; 4% to 6% occur only once, and 2.5% to 3% lies in the top ten. The starting material was whole blood, obtained in connection with sensitization to the hapten diphenylcyclopropenone (DPC). These receptor sequences come from a woman aged 50 to 65 with alopecia areata. Some clones in this sample may be carry-over from other donors' samples. Both conserved end residues are part of each CDR3. D genes are given only for firm matches. For some rows the clone size is stated as once, few or many, or as a class when expanded; others skip it.

size: few
V: TRBV3-1
J: TRBJ2-2
D: TRBD2
DNA: TGTGCCAGCAGCCAGGGGGGGTTTCACACCGGGGAGCTGTTTTTT
CDR3: CASSQGGFHTGELFF

size: few
V: TRBV24-1
J: TRBJ2-2
D: NA
DNA: TGTGCCACCAGTGATTTAAAGGGGCCCACCGGGGAGCTGTTTTTT
CDR3: CATSDLKGPTGELFF

size: NA
V: TRBV4-1
J: TRBJ2-3
D: TRBD1
DNA: TGCGCCAGCAGCGACAGGGAAACCACAGATACGCAGTATTTT
CDR3: CASSDRETTDTQYF

size: many
V: TRBV5-4
J: TRBJ2-7
D: NA
DNA: TGTGCCAGCAGCCTGGATAGCAGCTACTACGAGCAGTACTTC
CDR3: CASSLDSSYYEQYF

size: many
V: TRBV12-3/TRBV12-4
J: TRBJ2-5
D: TRBD1
DNA: TGTGCCAGCAGGAGGGGACAGGGTGTCTTCGGGACCCAGTACTTC
CDR3: CASRRGQGVFGTQYF

size: many
V: TRBV2
J: TRBJ2-6
D: NA
DNA: TGTGCCAGCAGTCCCCAGGGGATGGAGGCCAACGTCCTGACTTTC
CDR3: CASSPQGMEANVLTF

size: NA
V: TRBV2
J: TRBJ2-2
D: NA
DNA: TGTGCCAGCAGTGTGCGGAGTCCGGGACGCACCGGGGAGCTGTTTTTT
CDR3: CASSVRSPGRTGELFF

size: many
V: TRBV4-3
J: TRBJ2-7
D: TRBD2
DNA: TGCGCCAGCAGCCAAGACCCAGCGGGAGGGCCGGATGAGCAGTACTTC
CDR3: CASSQDPAGGPDEQYF

size: many
V: TRBV27
J: TRBJ1-5
D: NA
DNA: TGTGCCAGCAGTTTATTGGGGGCGCAAAATCAGCCCCAGCATTTT
CDR3: CASSLLGAQNQPQHF

size: few
V: TRBV21-1
J: TRBJ1-2
D: NA
DNA: TGTGCCAGCAGCAGGATGGAGGGCTCCTATGGCTACACCTTC
CDR3: CASSRMEGSYGYTF

size: many
V: TRBV6-1
J: TRBJ1-1
D: NA
DNA: TGTGCCAGCAGTGAAGGCGGCACTGAAGCTTTCTTT
CDR3: CASSEGGTEAFF

size: few
V: TRBV6-5
J: TRBJ1-4
D: TRBD1
DNA: TGTGCCAGCAGTGTTCTGACAGGGAGAGAAAAACTGTTTTTT
CDR3: CASSVLTGREKLFF